The 10 T cell receptor beta chains given below trace back to one sample, sequenced in a study of blood T cell repertoires in COVID-19. Sequenced by immunoSEQ multiplex PCR; TCRdb stores in-frame clones only, minus some. In the table there are over 600,000 clones, 90% of which are singletons. The sequenced sample was peripheral blood. The receptors shown here come from a woman between 18 and 29 years old with acute or convalescent COVID-19.

In the case of this clone: At the DNA level, this CDR3 is encoded by other sequences in the same sample as well. The chain carries TRBV27 and TRBJ2-7; 7 nucleotides align to TRBD2. This CDR3 has 13 residues. From germline, CDR1 is MNHEY and CDR2 SMNVEV (reference sequence). V lost 5 bases, J lost 4 bases, and 5 bases stayed unmatched. CDR3 residues: CASSLSGGYEQYF. CDR3 sequence (DNA): TGTGCCAGCAGTCTTTCCGGGGGGTACGAGCAGTACTTC.

In nucleotides, the CDR3 is TGCGCCAGCAGCTCCTGGGCCGCAGGGGAGACCCAGTACTTC. Encoded protein: CASSSWAAGETQYF. The chain recombines TRBV5-1 with TRBJ2-5; TRBD1 is a possible D gene (5 bases). Trimming removed 3 bases at V and 5 bases at J, with 14 bases between. Germline-derived CDR1 and CDR2 are SGHRS and YFSETQ. This CDR3 is built from 14 residues.

With regard to this clone: Germline is not matched at one junction end, which may reflect a read error. The chain joins TRBV2 to TRBJ2-7, with TRBD1 matching 9 bases. Germline CDR1 SNHLY, CDR2 FYNNEI. CDR3 size: 15 residues. The CDR3 DNA reads TGTGCCAGCAGAGAAGACAGGGGGGTTACCTACGAGCAGTACTTC. Translation gives CASREDRGVTYEQYF.

The chain has TRBV5-4 and TRBJ1-2; tentatively, D is TRBD1 (5 bases). This CDR3 contains 17 residues. V gave up 0 bases and J gave up 0 bases, with 15 bases separating them. Germline V gene sequence: CDR1 SGHNT, CDR2 YYREEE (reference sequence). In DNA, the CDR3 is TGTGCCAGCAGCTTGGACAGGAATCTTCCTACTAACTATGGCTACACCTTC. Its protein is CASSLDRNLPTNYGYTF.

The V and J genes are TRBV3-1 (or the pseudogene TRBV3-2) and TRBJ2-2, with D possibly TRBD2 on 6 matching bases. Germline-derived CDR1 and CDR2 are LGHDT and YNNKEL (reference sequence). This CDR3 spans 14 amino acids. V lost 6 bases, J lost 2 bases, and 10 bases lay in between. The CDR3 region has the DNA TGTGCCAGCAGGGCGGGGATCAACACCGGGGAGCTGTTTTTT. Its translation is CASRAGINTGELFF.

CDR3 region: CAWSVPDYPKNIQYF. The CDR3 bases are TGTGCCTGGAGTGTACCGGACTACCCCAAAAACATTCAGTACTTC. The rearrangement uses TRBV30 and TRBJ2-4, with a tentative D call TRBD2 (6 bases). V shed 0 bases and J shed 2 bases, with 11 bases lying between them. Germline values: CDR1 GTSNPN, CDR2 SVGIG (reference sequence). CDR3 size: 15 residues.

The J gene is TRBJ2-2, the V gene TRBV27; TRBD2 agrees at 8 bases. Germline trimming cut 5 bases from V and 4 bases from J; bases unmatched to any gene: 9. The CDR3 covers 16 residues. Germline values: CDR1 MNHEY, CDR2 SMNVEV (reference sequence). The CDR3 DNA is TGTGCCAGCAGTCCGAAGCGGGGGCAGATCACCGGGGAGCTGTTTTTT. This sequence encodes CASSPKRGQITGELFF.

This clone was observed once. The V call is TRBV27, the J call TRBJ1-1, with 9 bases fitting TRBD1. The CDR3 sequence is 17 residues long. J was trimmed by 2 bases and V by 3 bases; bases with no gene match: 10. Germline CDR1 is MNHEY and CDR2 is SMNVEV (reference sequence). For the CDR3, the DNA is TGTGCCAGCAGTTTCCTATCCCACAGGGGGCCAAACACTGAAGCTTTCTTT. Translation gives CASSFLSHRGPNTEAFF.

The V call is TRBV18, the J call TRBJ2-1; no clear D. The CDR3 has 15 residues. Germline CDR1 KGHSH, CDR2 LQKENI. The V end lost 2 bases, the J end lost 7 bases, and 15 bases lay between the germline ends. CDR3 bases: TGTGCCAGCTCACCAAGAGTTGGCGACGGGAATGAGCAGTTCTTC. This sequence encodes CASSPRVGDGNEQFF.

Only one count was recorded for this clone. V gene TRBV7-9 combines with J gene TRBJ1-6; TRBD1 aligns across 7 bases. The germline gives CDR1 SEHNR, CDR2 FQNEAQ (reference sequence). Trimming took 7 bases from V and 7 from J; bases not matched to a gene: 13. This CDR3 has 16 residues. CDR3 protein: CASTTLTGDGNSPLHF. CDR3 DNA sequence: TGTGCCAGCACCACCCTAACAGGGGACGGGAATTCACCCCTCCACTTT.